What follows are 16 T cell receptor beta chains derived from one specimen sequenced in a study of T-cell memory formation after mild COVID-19. TCRdb re-called the 5' RACE reads with MiXCR, one entry per CDR3 protein. The data hold more than 350,000 distinct CDR3 sequences, with about 17% observed a single time. Material for sequencing was PBMCs or a T cell subset sorted from them (not recorded which). Source of these receptors: a young man who had mild COVID-19 (a few samples of this study predate the infection). Cell type and time point are not known.

V is TRBV18 and J is TRBJ2-5, with D perhaps matching TRBD1 (6 bases). The CDR3 runs to 15 residues. Germline values: CDR1 KGHSH, CDR2 LQKENI. V dropped 4 bases and J dropped 5 bases, with 17 bases sitting between them. The CDR3 region has the DNA TGTGCCAGCTCACTGACAGGTCGGGCCCCCGAGACCCAGTACTTC. It codes for CASSLTGRAPETQYF. Full variable domain (rest looked up from reference TRBV18 and TRBJ2-5): NAGVMQNPRHLVRRRGQEARLRCSPMKGHSHVYWYRQLPEEGLKFMVYLQKENIIDESGMPKERFSAEFPKEGPSILRIQQVVRGDSAAYFCASSLTGRAPETQYFGPGTRLLVL.

The rearrangement joins TRBV12-3 or TRBV12-4 to TRBJ1-3; D is unclear. The CDR3 extends over 14 amino acids. V dropped 3 bases and J dropped 1 base, with 7 bases sitting between them. CDR3 sequence reads: CASSFVGSGNTIYF. Here the CDR3 DNA reads TGTGCCAGCAGTTTTGTGGGGTCTGGAAACACCATATATTTT.

This clonotype was seen more than once but under ten times. The chain couples TRBV28 to TRBJ1-6; TRBD1 is a possible D gene (5 bases). Trimming took off 8 bases at V and 8 bases at J, with 22 bases between the two ends. Germline CDR1 is MDHEN and CDR2 is SYDVKM. The CDR3 is made up of 16 amino acids. CDR3 nucleotides: TGTGCCAGCGGTGGGACGGGGGAGGCCTTAGATTCACCCCTCCACTTT. Amino acids: CASGGTGEALDSPLHF.

The V call is TRBV6-2 or TRBV6-3, the J call TRBJ2-5; the D is unclear. V was trimmed by 8 bases and J by 4 bases, leaving 14 bases between them. This CDR3 has 13 amino acids. CDR1 MNHEY and CDR2 SVGEGT come from the germline V gene. CDR3 DNA: TGTGCCAGCGCCCAGGCTAGTCCAGAGACCCAGTACTTC. This translates into CASAQASPETQYF.

The chain is built from TRBV4-3 and TRBJ1-5; D perhaps matches TRBD1 (5 bases). The CDR3 is 16 amino acids. Trimming removed 1 base from V and 4 bases from J, with 14 bases in between. CDR1 is LGHNA, CDR2 YSLEER, per germline. CDR3 in DNA: TGCGCCAGCAGCCAAGTTTGGGGGGGAGGTAATCAGCCCCAGCATTTT. Encoded protein: CASSQVWGGGNQPQHF.

This sequence joins TRBV4-1 and TRBJ2-2; D is undetermined. The V gene lost 1 base and the J gene lost 8 bases, with 2 bases spanning the gap. Germline V CDR1 and CDR2: MGHRA, YSYEKL. This CDR3 has 11 amino acids. CDR3 in DNA: TGCGCCAGCAGCCAAGTGGGGGAGCTGTTTTTT. Translated, it gives CASSQVGELFF.

This clonotype was counted between two and nine times. The J gene is TRBJ1-2, the V gene TRBV4-1; the match to TRBD1 covers 7 bases. This CDR3 has 17 residues. Trimming at V came to 5 bases and at J to 7 bases, leaving 19 bases not matched to a gene. Germline-derived CDR1 and CDR2 are MGHRA and YSYEKL. CDR3 in amino acids: CASSAHPDRTLFGGYTF. The CDR3 DNA reads TGCGCCAGCAGCGCCCACCCGGACAGGACCCTTTTTGGTGGCTACACCTTC.

This clonotype has at least ten counts. V and J are TRBV3-1 and TRBJ2-7; no firm D call. This CDR3 is built from 10 residues. Looked up from germline, CDR1 is LGHDT and CDR2 is YNNKEL (reference sequence). With 3 bases removed from V and 10 bases from J, the gap between germline ends came to 7 bases. The CDR3 sequence: CASSHRPQYV. DNA of the CDR3: TGTGCCAGCAGCCATAGGCCCCAGTACGTC.

V and J are TRBV18 and TRBJ2-1; the D gene is possibly TRBD2 (7 bases). CDR3 size: 17 residues. The germline gives CDR1 KGHSH, CDR2 LQKENI. Trimming left V 5 bases short and J 0 bases short, with 17 bases between. The CDR3 nucleotides are TGTGCCAGCTCATCACGAGGGGGGGAAAGCTCCTACAATGAGCAGTTCTTC. Protein sequence: CASSSRGGESSYNEQFF.

This clonotype was seen many times. V is TRBV5-1 and J is TRBJ2-1; TRBD1 might be the D (6 bases). CDR3 length equals 14 residues. V was trimmed by 2 bases and J by 0 bases, leaving 6 bases between them. Per the germline V gene, CDR1 is SGHRS and CDR2 is YFSETQ. CDR3 sequence: CASSLQGSYNEQFF. The CDR3 DNA reads TGCGCCAGCAGCTTACAGGGCTCCTACAATGAGCAGTTCTTC. Looking up the rest from reference TRBV5-1 and TRBJ2-1 gives the full variable domain: KAGVTQTPRYLIKTRGQQVTLSCSPISGHRSVSWYQQTPGQGLQFLFEYFSETQRNKGNFPGRFSGRQFSNSRSEMNVSTLELGDSALYLCASSLQGSYNEQFFGPGTRLTVL.

The chain joins TRBV6-2 or TRBV6-3 to TRBJ1-2; weak D call: TRBD1 (6 bases). The CDR3 length is 12 residues. Germline lookup yields CDR1 MNHEY and CDR2 SVGEGT. With 5 bases removed from V and 9 bases from J, the gap between germline ends came to 13 bases. The chain's CDR3 is CASSTDSPRYTF. The CDR3 coding sequence is TGTGCCAGCAGTACGGACAGCCCTCGCTACACCTTC.

This clonotype turned up a few times. The V and J genes are TRBV7-3 and TRBJ2-3; the D gene could be TRBD1 or TRBD2 (5 bases each). This CDR3 contains 18 residues. V was shortened by 0 bases and J by 3 bases, with 19 bases between the two germline ends. Per germline, CDR1 SGHTA and CDR2 FQGTGA. The CDR3 DNA is TGTGCCAGCAGCTTAACTCCCGTGATGGGACCGGGAACAGATACGCAGTATTTT. As protein: CASSLTPVMGPGTDTQYF.

This clonotype has a handful of counts. This rearrangement joins TRBV6-2 or TRBV6-3 to TRBJ2-2; a weak D match, TRBD2 (7 bases). The CDR3 runs 17 residues. Looked up from germline, CDR1 is MNHEY and CDR2 is SVGEGT. Trimming left V 5 bases short and J 7 bases short, with 23 bases between. CDR3 DNA: TGTGCCAGCAGTCCACCTCTGGGGGGGCCGGCTGGCGGGGAGCTGTTTTTT. Protein sequence: CASSPPLGGPAGGELFF.

The CDR3: CASSPTLEPTSYEQYV. The CDR3 coding sequence is TGTGCCAGCAGCCCCACTCTGGAACCCACCTCCTACGAGCAGTACGTC. The rearrangement links TRBV27 to TRBJ2-7; no reliable D call. V lost 6 bases and J lost 0, with 18 bases in between. The CDR3 is made up of 16 amino acids. The germline V gene encodes CDR1 MNHEY and CDR2 SMNVEV (reference sequence).

This clonotype occurred a few times. This rearrangement joins TRBV20-1 to TRBJ1-4; TRBD1 is a possible D gene (5 bases). Germline CDR1 is DFQATT and CDR2 is SNEGSKA (reference sequence). Trimming pared 0 bases from V and 8 bases from J, leaving 16 bases between. There are 15 residues in the CDR3. This CDR3 reads CSARDGDLIGEKLFF. The CDR3 DNA reads as TGCAGTGCTAGAGATGGGGACTTAATTGGGGAAAAACTGTTTTTT.

CDR3 region: CASSPADRRELFF. The CDR3, as DNA: TGTGCCAGTAGTCCGGCGGACAGGCGGGAGCTGTTTTTT. The chain links TRBV19 to TRBJ2-2; 7 nucleotides line up with TRBD1. The J segment lost 9 bases and the V segment lost 5 bases, leaving 6 bases of the junction unmatched. This CDR3 comprises 13 residues. Germline-derived CDR1 and CDR2 are LNHDA and SQIVND (reference sequence).